These T cell receptor beta chains were read from a single sample in a study of cytomegalovirus exposure and HLA in healthy donors. TCRdb's copy holds only in-frame clones and misses some; the assay was immunoSEQ multiplex PCR. This table holds about 110,000 clones, roughly 70% found once. The material sequenced was PBMCs. All receptors come from a man in his forties in good health and CMV-seropositive. Both conserved end residues are part of each CDR3. The order of the fields is D gene, V gene, J gene, clone size, CDR3 protein, CDR3 DNA. D genes are given only for firm matches. Clone sizes are given selectively: once, few, many, or a class where the clone is expanded.

TRBD1,TRBV5-6,TRBJ2-7,.,CASSLGLGQVSYEQYF,TGTGCCAGCAGCTTGGGCTTAGGACAGGTCTCCTACGAGCAGTACTTC
TRBD2,TRBV7-3,TRBJ2-2,few,CASSKTAGEGTGELFF,TGTGCCAGCAGCAAAACAGCGGGAGAGGGCACCGGGGAGCTGTTTTTT
.,TRBV9,TRBJ1-1,.,CASSVDPSGHSHTEAFF,TGTGCCAGCAGCGTAGACCCATCTGGACATTCTCACACTGAAGCTTTCTTT
.,TRBV6-1,TRBJ1-1,.,CASSERNRNTEAFF,TGTGCCAGCAGTGAAAGGAACAGGAACACTGAAGCTTTCTTT
TRBD2,TRBV9,TRBJ2-3,.,CASSSSGSGTDTQYF,TGTGCCAGCAGCTCTAGCGGGAGCGGCACAGATACGCAGTATTTT
.,TRBV2,TRBJ2-1,.,CASTLPGALGHHVTNEQFF,TGTGCCAGCACCCTCCCAGGGGCCTTAGGGCACCATGTGACGAATGAGCAGTTCTTC
.,TRBV30,TRBJ2-1,.,CAWSVRGGEQFF,TGTGCCTGGAGTGTACGGGGAGGAGAGCAGTTCTTC
TRBD1,TRBV5-1,TRBJ1-2,.,CASSWNRGVGGYTF,TGCGCCAGCAGCTGGAACAGGGGAGTGGGAGGCTACACCTTC
.,TRBV7-8,TRBJ1-5,.,CASSSLGGEVQPQHF,TGTGCCAGCAGCTCCCTCGGAGGGGAAGTTCAGCCCCAGCATTTT
.,TRBV28,TRBJ1-4,.,CASSSGQSNEKLFF,TGTGCCAGCAGCTCGGGACAATCGAATGAAAAACTGTTTTTT
.,TRBV15,TRBJ2-7,.,CATSRDGQSSYEQYF,TGTGCCACCAGCAGAGATGGACAGAGCTCCTACGAGCAGTACTTC
TRBD1,TRBV7-8,TRBJ1-3,.,CASSKRGQGNTIYF,TGTGCCAGCAGCAAAAGGGGGCAGGGAAACACCATATATTTT
TRBD2,TRBV11-2,TRBJ2-2,.,CASSLVPREGRTGELFF,TGTGCCAGCAGCTTAGTCCCCCGGGAGGGCCGGACCGGGGAGCTGTTTTTT
TRBD2,TRBV5-8,TRBJ2-3,.,CASSFGTSGSTDTQYF,TGTGCCAGCAGCTTCGGGACTAGCGGGAGCACAGATACGCAGTATTTT
.,TRBV5-4,TRBJ1-5,.,CASSFGGGGQPQHF,TGTGCCAGCAGCTTTGGGGGCGGGGGTCAGCCCCAGCATTTT
TRBD1,TRBV6-4,TRBJ2-5,.,CATRQGETQYF,TGTGCCACACGACAGGGAGAGACCCAGTACTTC
TRBD2,TRBV5-1,TRBJ2-3,.,CASSSGLVTDTQYF,TGCGCCAGCAGCTCTGGACTAGTGACAGATACGCAGTATTTT
.,TRBV9,TRBJ2-1,.,CASSVAYLPTSERGNEQFF,TGTGCCAGCAGCGTAGCTTATCTACCGACTAGTGAGAGAGGCAATGAGCAGTTCTTC
TRBD1,TRBV14,TRBJ1-5,.,CASSPTGTGGKHF,TGTGCCAGCAGCCCAACCGGGACAGGCGGGAAGCATTTT
TRBD2,TRBV4-1,TRBJ2-5,.,CASSQGLAGVMETQYF,TGCGCCAGCAGCCAGGGACTAGCGGGAGTGATGGAGACCCAGTACTTC
TRBD2,TRBV18,TRBJ2-1,.,CASSPPSGRGNEQFF,TGTGCCAGCTCACCACCTAGCGGGAGAGGTAATGAGCAGTTCTTC
.,TRBV10-3,TRBJ1-1,.,CAVSESDMGGTEAFF,TGTGCCGTCAGTGAGTCGGATATGGGGGGAACTGAAGCTTTCTTT
.,TRBV4-1,TRBJ2-3,.,CASSQGLGVGDTQYF,TGCGCCAGCAGCCAAGGATTAGGGGTTGGAGATACGCAGTATTTT
TRBD2,TRBV10-3,TRBJ2-2,.,CAIRPASGGSVGTGELFF,TGTGCCATCAGGCCGGCCTCAGGCGGGAGTGTGGGGACCGGGGAGCTGTTTTTT
TRBD2,TRBV19,TRBJ2-7,.,CASSKKRERTYEQYF,TGTGCCAGTAGTAAAAAGCGGGAGCGAACCTACGAGCAGTACTTC
.,TRBV11-2,TRBJ2-7,.,CASSLVPQGLSSYEQYF,TGTGCCAGCAGCTTAGTCCCACAGGGCCTTAGCTCCTACGAGCAGTACTTC
TRBD1,TRBV5-1,TRBJ1-1,.,CASSPPPGQGSEAFF,TGCGCCAGCAGCCCCCCTCCGGGACAGGGATCTGAAGCTTTCTTT
TRBD1,TRBV29-1,TRBJ1-1,.,CSVEGTGALTEAFF,TGCAGCGTTGAAGGGACAGGGGCGCTCACTGAAGCTTTCTTT
.,TRBV19,TRBJ1-2,.,CASTLGRYDGYTF,TGTGCCAGTACCCTAGGGAGGTACGATGGCTACACCTTC
TRBD2,TRBV5-4,TRBJ2-1,.,CASSLAGGPGNEQFF,TGTGCCAGCAGCCTAGCGGGAGGGCCCGGCAATGAGCAGTTCTTC
TRBD2,TRBV4-2,TRBJ2-1,.,CASSHQREGHEQFF,TGTGCCAGCAGCCACCAGCGGGAGGGCCATGAGCAGTTCTTC
.,TRBV7-9,TRBJ2-6,.,CASSLVREPGANVLTF,TGTGCCAGCAGCTTAGTTCGGGAACCTGGGGCCAACGTCCTGACTTTC
.,TRBV6-5,TRBJ2-7,.,CASSYSFGGRSVEQYF,TGTGCCAGCAGTTATTCCTTCGGGGGACGTTCGGTCGAGCAGTACTTC
TRBD1,TRBV30,TRBJ2-2,few,CAWRDRGTGELFF,TGTGCCTGGAGGGACAGGGGAACCGGGGAGCTGTTTTTT
TRBD2,TRBV6-4,TRBJ2-1,few,CASSDWWREGRGNNEQFF,TGTGCCAGCAGTGACTGGTGGCGGGAGGGCCGCGGAAACAATGAGCAGTTCTTC